This record covers a single TCR beta chain. Its cognate antigen has yet to be identified. Per-base quality was not reported, and no clone a single base away is much larger than it. V is cut back by 7 bases and J by 4 bases, with 2 bases in the junction unmatched. The CDR3 contains 12 residues, cysteine and phenylalanine counted. Only the CDR3 region is kept as DNA, spanning 36 bases read in frame from base 1. CDR1 and CDR2 (SNHLY, FYNNEI) derive from the germline V gene. Enrolling through a virtual design, the prospective study's participants ranged in age from roughly 18 to 90 years and lived across 20 to 30 United States geographic areas. In the prospective study, participants were assigned to cohorts based on the clinical history participants reported in a screening survey and a study questionnaire. For ImmuneRACE Cohort 3, a participant was defined as recovered based on two consecutive negative NP/OP PCR tests, clearance by a healthcare professional, or resolution of symptoms. Each participant in the prospective study had whole blood, serum and a nasopharyngeal or oropharyngeal swab collected by mobile phlebotomists. Over a roughly 2-month period, participants in the prospective study had the option of providing additional blood draws and questionnaires. Before DNA extraction, prospective study blood samples were shipped either frozen or at room temperature.

The sample belongs to a study of blood T cell repertoires in COVID-19 (dated by TCRdb to the early 2020s). For context, the study as a whole: Samples covering the acute and convalescent phases of COVID-19 were provided by collaborators in the United States, Italy and Spain. A de-identified subject ID, COVID-19 status, age in years and sex were almost always included in the sample metadata. HLA class I and class II types, where available, came from metadata supplied by the sample provider rather than from assay-based typing. Samples came from the ongoing ImmuneRACE study (first 160 participants) plus 1,254 subjects from 6 global collaborators. Deeply sampled blood TCRbeta repertoires from subjects exposed to, actively infected with, or recovered from COVID-19 were included in the dataset. The material from the prospective study consisted of cDNA or gDNA derived from T cells, B-cell-depleted T cells, or PBMCs. A freely available public database, intended as a resource for researchers studying the immune response to SARS-CoV-2, is where the repertoires were released. What the research found in general, with its limitations: The quantity of clinical and demographic metadata differed by source and by participant and was supplied without curation.

TCRbeta CDR3 regions were amplified from genomic DNA by means of the immunoSEQ Assay, a bias-controlled multiplex PCR. As for how the authors treated the data: The number of nucleated cells in each sample was estimated by amplification of reference gene primers within the assay. Sequence reads were collapsed and filtered to measure the absolute abundance of every unique TCRbeta CDR3 rearrangement. Productive Simpson clonality was computed per sample as the square root of Simpson's diversity index over productive rearrangements. This is the immuneACCESS table as TCRdb keeps it, with only in-frame sequences that have V and J called. A part of the clones is gone; compared with another copy, unresolved V genes explain less than half, and the rest is unexplained. That table furnishes V, J and clone size, whereas the DNA furnished D and trimming. The sample table contains 210,000 or so clones; only one count was recorded for around nine tenths of them. Together, the top ten hold about 10% of the sample.

The sequencing input was PBMCs or T cells enriched from blood (not recorded which). This receptor was identified in a man aged 25 to 40 who had recovered from COVID-19. The rearrangement combines TRBV2 with TRBJ2-7, with 9 bases aligning to TRBD2. The CDR3 amino acid sequence is: CASISGGYEQYF. The nucleotide sequence reads TGTGCCAGCATTAGCGGGGGTTACGAGCAGTACTTC.